This T cell receptor beta chain was sequenced during a study of T-cell reconstitution after alpha-beta-depleted transplantation in children. Study results and caveats: Where alpha-beta T cells came from about two months after transplant was reportedly several hundred expanded graft clones. T-cell counts and diversity were attributed mostly to newly produced T cells one year after transplant.

The CDR3 totals 14 residues. J gave up 6 bases and V 5 bases, and 7 bases lay outside the gene matches. Germline CDR1 reads GTSNPN; CDR2 reads SVGIG (reference sequence). In its sample, this clonotype was seen once. As yet, its antigen is unknown. Researchers prepared the TCRbeta library using unique molecular identifiers, the study reports. TCRdb itself ran the PCR reads through MiXCR, one entry per CDR3 protein. The sample includes approximately 500,000 distinct CDR3 sequences, roughly 27% seen only once; the top ten take under 45%. J is TRBJ2-1 and V is TRBV30, with TRBD2 matching over 10 bases. Here the sequenced sample was PBMCs, taken before TCRalphabeta/CD19-depleted stem cell transplant. This sequence originates from a boy in the first two years of life with Wiskott-Aldrich syndrome, due to receive a stem cell transplant. The CDR3 here is CAWGPAGGPNEQFF. In nucleotides, the CDR3 is TGTGCCTGGGGCCCAGCGGGAGGGCCCAATGAGCAGTTCTTC.